This is a list of T cell receptor beta chains from one sample in a study of cytomegalovirus exposure and HLA in healthy donors. Repertoires were generated with immunoSEQ multiplex PCR, while TCRdb's copy carries only in-frame clones and drops some. The sample holds 57,000 or so clones; over 90% are singletons and the top ten take 2% to 2.5%. The sample comprised PBMCs. These receptors originate from a man aged 18 to 29 in good health and CMV-seronegative. Both conserved end residues are part of each CDR3. A D gene is named only where the DNA matches it firmly. Size tells how often a clone was seen (once, few, many) or the class of an expanded clone, and some rows leave it out.

.	TRBV5-6	TRBJ1-5	.	CASSALDYSNQPQHF	TGTGCCAGCTCCGCATTAGACTATAGCAATCAGCCCCAGCATTTT
.	TRBV6-5	TRBJ1-2	.	CASSRQSNYGYTF	TGTGCCAGCAGCCGACAGTCTAACTATGGCTACACCTTC
.	TRBV2	TRBJ1-1	.	CASILPRAGTEAFF	TGTGCCAGCATCCTCCCCCGGGCAGGGACTGAAGCTTTCTTT
TRBD1	TRBV28	TRBJ1-1	.	CASSPDRLVAFF	TGTGCCAGCAGTCCGGACAGGTTGGTGGCTTTCTTT
TRBD2	TRBV6-5	TRBJ2-1	.	CASSYVAGDLGEQFF	TGTGCCAGCAGTTACGTAGCGGGAGATTTAGGTGAGCAGTTCTTC
.	TRBV27	TRBJ1-5	.	CASSGRLGQPQHF	TGTGCCAGCAGTGGGAGGTTAGGTCAGCCCCAGCATTTT
TRBD1	TRBV6-5	TRBJ2-2	.	CASSRTGGDTGELFF	TGTGCCAGCAGTCGGACAGGGGGCGACACCGGGGAGCTGTTTTTT
TRBD1	TRBV10-3	TRBJ1-2	.	CAIREQGGYGYTF	TGTGCCATCAGGGAACAGGGGGGGTATGGCTACACCTTC
TRBD2	TRBV2	TRBJ2-1	few	CASSLGLAGGEQFF	TGTGCCAGCAGCCTGGGGTTAGCGGGAGGCGAGCAGTTCTTC
TRBD1	TRBV4-1	TRBJ2-5	.	CASSLTGGETQYF	TGCGCCAGCAGCCTTACAGGGGGAGAGACCCAGTACTTC
.	TRBV14	TRBJ1-1	.	CASLPPGGGAFF	TGTGCCAGCCTTCCCCCCGGGGGGGGAGCTTTCTTT
TRBD1	TRBV6-4	TRBJ1-1	.	CASSLEGANTEAFF	TGTGCCAGCAGTCTCGAGGGGGCGAACACTGAAGCTTTCTTT
TRBD2	TRBV4-2	TRBJ2-5	.	CASSQGLSGGGQETQYF	TGTGCCAGCAGCCAAGGACTAAGCGGGGGGGGCCAAGAGACCCAGTACTTC
.	TRBV5-6	TRBJ1-1	.	CASRSTGNTEAFF	TGTGCCAGCAGGTCGACAGGGAACACTGAAGCTTTCTTT
.	TRBV9	TRBJ1-2	.	CASSVAERPDYGYTF	TGTGCCAGCAGCGTAGCCGAGCGGCCAGACTATGGCTACACCTTC
TRBD1	TRBV27	TRBJ1-1	.	CASSPGGGAAEAFF	TGTGCCAGCAGCCCCGGAGGGGGCGCGGCTGAAGCTTTCTTT
TRBD1	TRBV30	TRBJ1-1	.	CAWSPGTGLVVNTEAFF	TGTGCCTGGAGTCCCGGGACAGGACTTGTAGTGAACACTGAAGCTTTCTTT
TRBD1	TRBV25-1	TRBJ1-1	.	CASSTTGGMNTEAFF	TGTGCCAGCAGCACGACAGGGGGGATGAACACTGAAGCTTTCTTT
.	TRBV5-8	TRBJ2-5	.	CASSLGTAAEETQYF	TGTGCCAGCAGCTTGGGAACGGCGGCAGAAGAGACCCAGTACTTC
.	TRBV28	TRBJ1-1	.	CASSPQRGTEAFF	TGTGCCAGCAGTCCGCAAAGGGGAACTGAAGCTTTCTTT
TRBD2	TRBV7-2	TRBJ2-1	.	CASSVAGGGYNEQFF	TGTGCCAGCAGCGTAGCGGGAGGGGGGTACAATGAGCAGTTCTTC
.	TRBV30	TRBJ1-2	once	CAWSAGRTGSYGYTF	TGTGCCTGGAGCGCGGGCCGAACAGGGAGCTATGGCTACACCTTC
.	TRBV19	TRBJ1-4	.	CASSIGAGRWEKLFF	TGTGCCAGTAGTATAGGGGCAGGAAGGTGGGAAAAACTGTTTTTT
.	TRBV30	TRBJ1-4	.	CAWSIATNEKLFF	TGTGCCTGGAGCATAGCGACTAATGAAAAACTGTTTTTT
.	TRBV15	TRBJ1-1	.	CATSRDRGVEAFF	TGTGCCACCAGCAGAGATCGCGGGGTTGAAGCTTTCTTT
.	TRBV6-4	TRBJ2-7	once	CASSDCGVSDRGIGYEQYF	TGTGCCAGCAGTGATTGTGGGGTTTCGGATAGGGGCATTGGCTACGAGCAGTACTTC
.	TRBV19	TRBJ1-3	few	CASQPYGGNTIYF	TGTGCCAGCCAGCCGTACGGGGGAAACACCATATATTTT
.	TRBV25-1	TRBJ1-4	.	CASSLSGGEKLFF	TGTGCCAGCAGCTTGAGCGGGGGTGAAAAACTGTTTTTT
.	TRBV6-5	TRBJ1-1	.	CASSYSGLVDTEAFF	TGTGCCAGCAGTTACTCGGGGCTTGTGGACACTGAAGCTTTCTTT
TRBD2	TRBV11-2	TRBJ2-1	.	CASSPNRGESSYNEQFF	TGTGCCAGCAGCCCCAACCGGGGGGAGAGCTCCTACAATGAGCAGTTCTTC
.	TRBV19	TRBJ1-2	.	CASSIATGSWGYTF	TGTGCCAGTAGTATAGCAACAGGGTCCTGGGGCTACACCTTC
.	TRBV20-1	TRBJ2-3	.	CSAEQQPTQYF	TGCAGTGCTGAACAGCAACCTACGCAGTATTTT
.	TRBV2	TRBJ1-2	.	CATQKDFGGYTF	TGTGCCACACAAAAGGACTTCGGAGGCTACACCTTC
TRBD2	TRBV7-2	TRBJ2-3	.	CASSLAPLAGETDTQYF	TGTGCCAGCAGCTTAGCTCCTCTAGCGGGAGAAACAGATACGCAGTATTTT
.	TRBV25-1	TRBJ2-3	.	CASSAADTQYF	TGTGCCAGCAGTGCGGCAGATACGCAGTATTTT
.	TRBV28	TRBJ1-2	.	CASSFFDQGWGYTF	TGTGCCAGCAGTTTTTTCGATCAGGGATGGGGCTACACCTTC
TRBD1	TRBV27	TRBJ2-5	.	CASSSITTGAETQYF	TGTGCCAGCAGTTCCATAACCACAGGGGCAGAGACCCAGTACTTC
.	TRBV5-1	TRBJ2-6	.	CASSSANSGANVLTF	TGCGCCAGCAGCTCCGCTAACTCTGGGGCCAACGTCCTGACTTTC
TRBD1	TRBV14	TRBJ1-1	once	CASSRIGQGAAFF	TGTGCCAGCAGCCGGATAGGACAGGGGGCGGCTTTCTTT
.	TRBV5-6	TRBJ1-1	.	CASSLGEGLSEAFF	TGTGCCAGCAGCTTGGGGGAGGGACTTTCTGAAGCTTTCTTT
TRBD2	TRBV7-2	TRBJ2-2	.	CASSSREPNTGELFF	TGTGCCAGCAGTTCGCGGGAGCCGAACACCGGGGAGCTGTTTTTT
TRBD1	TRBV7-9	TRBJ2-3	.	CASSKMAGTGIEF	TGTGCCAGCAGTAAAATGGCCGGGACAGGGATCGAATTT
.	TRBV18	TRBJ2-1	.	CASSPTGNEQFF	TGTGCCAGCTCACCCACAGGCAATGAGCAGTTCTTC
TRBD2	TRBV10-3	TRBJ2-7	.	CAISKPGTSGRAPLSEQYF	TGTGCCATCTCCAAACCTGGGACTAGCGGGAGGGCCCCTCTTTCCGAGCAGTACTTC
TRBD1	TRBV27	TRBJ2-7	.	CASSLAGQGVYEQYF	TGTGCCAGCAGTTTGGCGGGACAGGGCGTTTACGAGCAGTACTTC
.	TRBV21-1	TRBJ1-1	.	CASSGRDSRTWAFF	TGTGCCAGCAGCGGTCGGGACAGCAGGACATGGGCTTTCTTT
.	TRBV11-2	TRBJ2-1	.	CASSLDENRYNEQFF	TGTGCCAGCAGCTTAGACGAAAACAGGTACAATGAGCAGTTCTTC
.	TRBV30	TRBJ2-6	.	CAWSKGNSGANVLTF	TGTGCCTGGAGTAAGGGGAACTCTGGGGCCAACGTCCTGACTTTC
TRBD2	TRBV30	TRBJ2-5	once	CAWSVSSGRWETQYF	TGTGCCTGGAGTGTGTCTAGCGGGAGGTGGGAGACCCAGTACTTC